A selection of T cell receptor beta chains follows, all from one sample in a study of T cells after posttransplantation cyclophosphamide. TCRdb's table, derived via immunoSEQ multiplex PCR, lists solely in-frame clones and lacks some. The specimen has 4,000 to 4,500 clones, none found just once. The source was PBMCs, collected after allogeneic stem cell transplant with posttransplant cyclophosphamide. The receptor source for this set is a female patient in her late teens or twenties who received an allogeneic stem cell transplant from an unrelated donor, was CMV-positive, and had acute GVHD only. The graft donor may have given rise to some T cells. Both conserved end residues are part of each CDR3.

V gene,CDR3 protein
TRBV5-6,CASSFTKAGGTEAFF
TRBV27,CASSRKENEKLFF
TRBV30,CAWRDNRAGHIQYF
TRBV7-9,CASSSGQATDTQYF
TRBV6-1,CASTPGTGEGYGYTF
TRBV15,CATSRAGGTSGTHYLVTGELFF
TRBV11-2,CASSFSGTVRTGELFF
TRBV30,CAWSVGTGDFEQYF
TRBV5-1,CASSGSLNTEAFF
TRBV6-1,CASGDRGDGSPLHF
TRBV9,CASSVGGTYNEQFF
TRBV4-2,CASSPQGNGGYTF
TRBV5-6,CASSHRNRQGNYGYTF
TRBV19,CASSEGGTNEKLFF
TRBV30,CAWMTPYRAYEQYF
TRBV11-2,CASRQDLAGGAEQYF
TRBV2,CASSEDLTYEQYF
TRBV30,CAGLDITEAFF
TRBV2,CASSDLQGDWETQYF
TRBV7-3,CASSLASGSGETQYF
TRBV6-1,CASSRGRESEKLFF
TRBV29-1,CSGRILAGSSQETQYF
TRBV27,CASTSPRTSGRIYEQYF
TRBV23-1,CASSQVNSHEQFF
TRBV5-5,CASSLRGGTGELFF
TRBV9,CASSLSSTDTQYF
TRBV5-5,CASRRWGEYEQYF
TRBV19,CASRIPTSVYNEQFF
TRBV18,CASSPQGGEKLFF
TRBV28,CASSQTGQGAAGNTIYF
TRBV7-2,CASSMTGTPRTEAFF
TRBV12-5,CASGRTSGIYNEQFF
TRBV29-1,CSVEELGSHGYTF
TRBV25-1,CATHALAGVQFF
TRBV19,CASSVPGQGSRTEAFF
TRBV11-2,CASSFRYGGGYEQYF
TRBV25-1,CASSGNYNEQFF
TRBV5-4,CASSQQGRSEKLFF
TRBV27,CASSFVAGGDEQFF
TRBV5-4,CASSKELQDTGELFF
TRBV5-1,CASSFGLALPLSDEQFF